This T cell receptor (beta chain) comes out of a study of T cells in Graves' hyperthyroidism and ophthalmopathy. Overall study context: Peripheral blood sampling occurred at initial diagnosis, before any treatment.

Using RNA transcripts as the source, TCR beta CDR3 regions were amplified. Using the HTBI primer set, a first-round RT-PCR was run on the TCR CDR3. Via MiXCR, TCRdb re-called the multiplex PCR reads, giving one row per CDR3 protein. The repertoire holds around 340,000 distinct CDR3 sequences, with approximately 13% as singletons. Only a few counts were recorded for this clonotype. In germline, CDR1 is SGHDN, CDR2 FVKESK. Trimming stripped 4 bases from V and 6 bases from J, with 7 bases between. The CDR3 runs 13 residues. No progression to ophthalmopathy during 18 months of follow-up defined stable disease. Uncontrolled infections, other autoimmune diseases, pregnancy or lactation led to exclusion of patients. Diagnoses were established using clinical symptoms, serum thyroxine and TRAb, thyroid ultrasound and orbital computed tomography.

The clonotype originates from a woman aged 25-40 years with Graves' hyperthyroidism. Sequenced input: blood. This sequence joins TRBV14 and TRBJ1-6; D is unclear. The CDR3 sequence is CASSRLSNSPLHF. CDR3 bases: TGTGCCAGCAGCCGTTTGTCTAATTCACCCCTCCACTTT.